This TCR beta chain was documented in a study of shared clonotypes between healthy human individuals. Study results and limitations: The genetic and exposure-history diversity represented was limited by few donors. When naive CD4 clonotypes were compared across a few donors, approximately 5% were shared.

Details on this clone: Its antigen is still unknown.

Per the study methods: Filtering was not the same, since immunoSEQ gave junction-only sequences without quality scores. Clones were sequenced by immunoSEQ multiplex PCR, and TCRdb holds only the in-frame ones, with some missing. Clone size and the V and J calls come from that table; the DNA yielded D and trimming. The sample consists of hundreds of thousands of clones, 92% of them appearing once. Trimming cost V 5 bases and J 0 bases; bases outside gene matches: 6. The germline V gene encodes CDR1 SEHNR and CDR2 FQNEAQ (reference sequence). The CDR3 contains 16 residues. Naive CD8 cells were CD45RO-negative, positively selected for CCR7, excluding terminally differentiated effector memory CD45RA+ cells. The donor cohort consisted entirely of Caucasian adults residing in Nashville, Tennessee.

Material for sequencing was naive CD8+ T cells sorted from blood. The chain combines TRBV7-9 with TRBJ2-2; TRBD1 aligns across 7 bases. This sequence was found in a man aged 25-45 years in good health. The chain's CDR3 is CASSAGDRSNTGELFF. In DNA, the CDR3 is TGTGCCAGCAGCGCCGGGGACAGATCGAACACCGGGGAGCTGTTTTTT.